This TCR beta chain was retrieved from a study of blood T cell repertoires in COVID-19. In this sample, this clone turned up many times. Here immunoSEQ multiplex PCR was the method, and the copy in TCRdb shows in-frame clones only, minus some. The profile covers about 150,000 clones, with 79% appearing a single time and 19% taken by the ten largest. The CDR3 is made up of 15 amino acids. The V gene lost 8 bases and the J gene lost 0 bases, with 17 bases spanning the gap. The V gene's germline CDR1 is MDHEN and CDR2 SYDVKM. The sequence was obtained from a woman aged 65 to 85 in a cohort exposed to, infected with or recovered from COVID-19 (not recorded which). The J gene is TRBJ2-7, the V gene TRBV28; D might be TRBD2 (6 bases). Sequencing was carried out using PBMCs or T cells enriched from blood (not recorded which). In DNA form, the CDR3 reads TGTGCCAGCGCCTGGGGCGGGACCTCCTCCTACGAGCAGTACTTC. Amino acids: CASAWGGTSSYEQYF.